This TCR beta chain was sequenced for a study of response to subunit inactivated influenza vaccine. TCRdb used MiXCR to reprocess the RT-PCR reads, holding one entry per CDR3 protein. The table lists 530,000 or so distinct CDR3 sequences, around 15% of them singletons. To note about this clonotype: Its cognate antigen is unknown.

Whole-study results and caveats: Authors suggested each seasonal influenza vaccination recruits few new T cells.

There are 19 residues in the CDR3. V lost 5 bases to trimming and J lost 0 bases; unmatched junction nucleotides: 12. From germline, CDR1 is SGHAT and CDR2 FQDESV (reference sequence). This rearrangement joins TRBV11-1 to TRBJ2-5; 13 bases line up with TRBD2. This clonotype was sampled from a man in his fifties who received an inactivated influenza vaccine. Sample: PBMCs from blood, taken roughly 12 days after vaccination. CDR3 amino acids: CASSLDRTSGGSYQETQYF. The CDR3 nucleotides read TGTGCCAGCAGCCTAGACCGGACTAGCGGGGGCTCGTACCAAGAGACCCAGTACTTC.